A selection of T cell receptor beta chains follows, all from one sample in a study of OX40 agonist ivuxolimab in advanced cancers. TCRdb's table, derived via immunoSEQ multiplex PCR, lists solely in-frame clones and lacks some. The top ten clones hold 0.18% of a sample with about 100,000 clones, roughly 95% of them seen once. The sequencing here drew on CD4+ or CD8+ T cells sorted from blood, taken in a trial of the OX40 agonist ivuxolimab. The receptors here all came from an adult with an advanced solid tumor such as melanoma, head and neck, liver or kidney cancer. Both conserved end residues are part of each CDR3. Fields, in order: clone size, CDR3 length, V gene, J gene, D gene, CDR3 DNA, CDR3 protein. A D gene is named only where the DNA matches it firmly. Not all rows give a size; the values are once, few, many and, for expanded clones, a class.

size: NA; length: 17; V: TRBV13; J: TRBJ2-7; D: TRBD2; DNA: TGTGCCAGCAGCTTATCCCCCTTACTAGCGGGAGCAGCCGAGCAGTACTTC; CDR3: CASSLSPLLAGAAEQYF
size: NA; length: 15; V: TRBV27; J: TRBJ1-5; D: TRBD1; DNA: TGTGCCAGCAGTGGAGGACAGGGTCGGGATCAGCCCCAGCATTTT; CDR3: CASSGGQGRDQPQHF
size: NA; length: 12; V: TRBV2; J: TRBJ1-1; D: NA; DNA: TGTGCCAGCAAAATGACGAACACTGAAGCTTTCTTT; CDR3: CASKMTNTEAFF
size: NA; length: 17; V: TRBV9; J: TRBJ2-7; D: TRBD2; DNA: TGTGCCAGCAGCGTAGAAGGCCCTAGCGGGTACAACTACGAGCAGTACTTC; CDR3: CASSVEGPSGYNYEQYF
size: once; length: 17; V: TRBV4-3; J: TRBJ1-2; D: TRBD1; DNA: TGCGCCAGCAGCCAAGAGACGCGGGACAGGGCTAACTATGGCTACACCTTC; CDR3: CASSQETRDRANYGYTF
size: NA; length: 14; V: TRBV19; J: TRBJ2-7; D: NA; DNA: TGTGCCAGTAGTATGGGCCGGACACCTTACGAGCAGTACTTC; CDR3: CASSMGRTPYEQYF
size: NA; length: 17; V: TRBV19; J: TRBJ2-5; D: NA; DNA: TGTGCCAGTAGTCTAACGACGGTAGGGTGGGCCAGGGAGACCCAGTACTTC; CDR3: CASSLTTVGWARETQYF
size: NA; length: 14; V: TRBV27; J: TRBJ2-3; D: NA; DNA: TGTGCCAGCAGTAGACCCCCTAGCACAGATACGCAGTATTTT; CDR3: CASSRPPSTDTQYF
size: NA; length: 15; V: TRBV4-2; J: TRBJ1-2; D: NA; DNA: TGTGCCAGCAGCCAAGATTATGGTGACGGCGCCGGCTACACCTTC; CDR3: CASSQDYGDGAGYTF
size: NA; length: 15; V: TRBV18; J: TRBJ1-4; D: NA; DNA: TGTGCCAGCTCACCTCAGTGGCGGAACAATGAAAAACTGTTTTTT; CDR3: CASSPQWRNNEKLFF
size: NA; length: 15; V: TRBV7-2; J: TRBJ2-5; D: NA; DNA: TGTGCCAGCAGCTTAGGCGTACAGAGACAAGAGACCCAGTACTTC; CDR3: CASSLGVQRQETQYF